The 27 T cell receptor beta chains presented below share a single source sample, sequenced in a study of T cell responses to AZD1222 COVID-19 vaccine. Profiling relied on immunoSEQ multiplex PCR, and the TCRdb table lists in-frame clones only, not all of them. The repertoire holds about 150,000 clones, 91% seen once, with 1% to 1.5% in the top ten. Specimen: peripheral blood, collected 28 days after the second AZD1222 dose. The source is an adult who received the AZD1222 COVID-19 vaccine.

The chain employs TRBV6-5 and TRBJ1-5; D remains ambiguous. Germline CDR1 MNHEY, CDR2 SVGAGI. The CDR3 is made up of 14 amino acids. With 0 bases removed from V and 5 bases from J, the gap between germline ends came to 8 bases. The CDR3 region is CASSYSEEYQPQHF. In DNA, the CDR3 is TGTGCCAGCAGTTACTCTGAGGAATATCAGCCCCAGCATTTT.

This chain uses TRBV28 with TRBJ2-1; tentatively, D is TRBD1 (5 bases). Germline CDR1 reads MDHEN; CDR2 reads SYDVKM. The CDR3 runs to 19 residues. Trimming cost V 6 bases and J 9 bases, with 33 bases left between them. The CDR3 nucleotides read TGTGCCAGCAGCCTCAGGCTAGGTAATTTTACCGGACACGACAGTGAGCAGTTCTTC. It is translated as CASSLRLGNFTGHDSEQFF.

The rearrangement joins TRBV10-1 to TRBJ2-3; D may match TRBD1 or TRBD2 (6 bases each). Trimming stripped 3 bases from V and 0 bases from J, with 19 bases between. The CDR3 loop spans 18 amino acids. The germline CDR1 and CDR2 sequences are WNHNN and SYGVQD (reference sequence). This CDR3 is CASSDNARGATSTDTQYF. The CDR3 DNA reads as TGCGCCAGCAGTGACAATGCGAGGGGGGCTACTAGCACAGATACGCAGTATTTT.

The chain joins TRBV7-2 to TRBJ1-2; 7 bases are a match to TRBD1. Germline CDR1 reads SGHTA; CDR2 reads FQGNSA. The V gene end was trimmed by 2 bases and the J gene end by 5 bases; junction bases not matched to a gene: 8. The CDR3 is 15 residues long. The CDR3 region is CASSLSRDRAYGYTF. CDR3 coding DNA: TGTGCCAGCAGCTTATCAAGGGACAGAGCTTATGGCTACACCTTC.

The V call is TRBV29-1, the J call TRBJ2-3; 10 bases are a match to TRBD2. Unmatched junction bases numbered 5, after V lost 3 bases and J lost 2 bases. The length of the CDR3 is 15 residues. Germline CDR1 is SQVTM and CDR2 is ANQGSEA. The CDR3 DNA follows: TGCAGCGTTGAGGGGGGACTAGCGCTCACAGATACGCAGTATTTT. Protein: CSVEGGLALTDTQYF.

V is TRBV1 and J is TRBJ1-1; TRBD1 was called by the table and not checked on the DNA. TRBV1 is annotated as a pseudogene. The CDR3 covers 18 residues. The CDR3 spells CTSSPLPGDRVSNTEAFF. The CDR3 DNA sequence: TGCACCAGCAGCCCTTTACCGGGAGACAGGGTTTCGAACACTGAAGCTTTCTTT.

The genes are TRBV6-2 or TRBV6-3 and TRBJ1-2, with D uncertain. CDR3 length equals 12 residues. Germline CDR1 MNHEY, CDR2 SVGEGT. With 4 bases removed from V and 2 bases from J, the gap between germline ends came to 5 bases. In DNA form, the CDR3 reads TGTGCCAGCAGTTTGGGAAACTATGGCTACACCTTC. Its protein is CASSLGNYGYTF.

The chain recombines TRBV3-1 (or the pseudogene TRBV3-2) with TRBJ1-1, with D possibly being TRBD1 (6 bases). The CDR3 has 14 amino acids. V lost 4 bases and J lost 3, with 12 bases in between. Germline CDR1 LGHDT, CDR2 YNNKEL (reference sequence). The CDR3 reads CASSPQGLYTEAFF. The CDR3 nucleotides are TGTGCCAGCAGCCCTCAGGGGTTGTACACTGAAGCTTTCTTT.

This chain's CDR3 is CADSNKGTDSYEQYF. The CDR3 DNA follows: TGTGCAGACAGCAATAAGGGGACTGACTCCTACGAGCAGTACTTC. The rearrangement joins TRBV6-5 to TRBJ2-7, with a possible D match to TRBD2 (6 bases). The CDR3 spans 15 residues. Germline loops: CDR1 MNHEY, CDR2 SVGAGI.

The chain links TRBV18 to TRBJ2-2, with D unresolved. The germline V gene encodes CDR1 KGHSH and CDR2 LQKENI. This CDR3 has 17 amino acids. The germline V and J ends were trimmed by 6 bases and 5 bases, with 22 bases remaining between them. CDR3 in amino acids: CASSPRSRQVETGELFF. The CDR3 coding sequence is TGTGCCAGCTCCCCGAGGAGCAGGCAGGTAGAAACCGGGGAGCTGTTTTTT.

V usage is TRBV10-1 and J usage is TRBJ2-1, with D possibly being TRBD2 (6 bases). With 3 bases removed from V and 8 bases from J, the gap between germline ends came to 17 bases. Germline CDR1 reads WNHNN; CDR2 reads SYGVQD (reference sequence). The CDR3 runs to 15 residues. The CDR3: CASSEVGGAVDEQFF. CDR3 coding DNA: TGCGCCAGCAGTGAAGTGGGCGGGGCGGTGGATGAGCAGTTCTTC.

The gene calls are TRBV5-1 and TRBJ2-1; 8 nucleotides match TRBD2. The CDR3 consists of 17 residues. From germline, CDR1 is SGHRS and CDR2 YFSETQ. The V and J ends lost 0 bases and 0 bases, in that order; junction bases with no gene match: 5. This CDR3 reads CASSLGSTSGSYNEQFF. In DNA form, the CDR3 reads TGCGCCAGCAGCTTGGGATCAACTAGCGGCTCCTACAATGAGCAGTTCTTC.

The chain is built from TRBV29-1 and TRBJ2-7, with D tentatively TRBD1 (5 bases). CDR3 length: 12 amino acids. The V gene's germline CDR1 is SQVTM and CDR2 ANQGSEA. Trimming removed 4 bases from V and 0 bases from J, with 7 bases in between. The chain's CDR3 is CSVGQLSYEQYF. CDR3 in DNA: TGCAGCGTTGGACAGCTCTCCTACGAGCAGTACTTC.

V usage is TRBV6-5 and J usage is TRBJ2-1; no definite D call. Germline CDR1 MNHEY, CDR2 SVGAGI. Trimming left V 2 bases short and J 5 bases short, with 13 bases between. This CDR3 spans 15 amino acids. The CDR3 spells CASSYRLAPHNEQFF. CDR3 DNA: TGTGCCAGCAGTTACCGATTGGCCCCTCACAATGAGCAGTTCTTC.

The CDR3 loop is CSASAGLAGGRQETQYF. CDR3 nucleotide sequence: TGCAGTGCTAGTGCGGGACTAGCGGGGGGGCGGCAAGAGACCCAGTACTTC. V and J are TRBV20-1 and TRBJ2-5, with 16 bases matching TRBD2. In germline, CDR1 is DFQATT, CDR2 SNEGSKA (reference sequence). There are 17 residues in the CDR3. After removal of 3 bases from V and 2 bases from J, the junction contained 6 bases not matched to a gene.

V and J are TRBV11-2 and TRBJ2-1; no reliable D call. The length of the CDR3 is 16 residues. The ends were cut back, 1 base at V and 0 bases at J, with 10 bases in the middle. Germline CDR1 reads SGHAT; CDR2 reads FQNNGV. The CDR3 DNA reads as TGTGCCAGCAGCTTAGCCCCGGCAGGCTCCTACAATGAGCAGTTCTTC. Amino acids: CASSLAPAGSYNEQFF.

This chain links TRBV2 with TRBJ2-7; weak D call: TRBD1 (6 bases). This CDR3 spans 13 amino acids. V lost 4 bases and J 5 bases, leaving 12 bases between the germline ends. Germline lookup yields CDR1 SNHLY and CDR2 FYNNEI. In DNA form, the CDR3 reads TGTGCCAGCAGTGTGCCAGGGGCGAACGAGCAGTACTTC. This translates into CASSVPGANEQYF.

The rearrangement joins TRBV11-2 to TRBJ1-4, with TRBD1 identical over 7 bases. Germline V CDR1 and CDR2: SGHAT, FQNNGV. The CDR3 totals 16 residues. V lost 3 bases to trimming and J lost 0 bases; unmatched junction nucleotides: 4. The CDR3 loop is CASSLGQRPTNEKLFF. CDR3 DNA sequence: TGTGCCAGCAGCTTGGGACAGCGACCAACTAATGAAAAACTGTTTTTT.

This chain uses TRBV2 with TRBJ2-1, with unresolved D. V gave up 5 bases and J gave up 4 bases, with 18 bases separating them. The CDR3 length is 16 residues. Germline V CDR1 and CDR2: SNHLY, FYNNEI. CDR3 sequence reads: CASSRTETLGYNEQFF. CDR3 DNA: TGTGCCAGCAGTAGGACCGAAACCTTAGGGTACAATGAGCAGTTCTTC. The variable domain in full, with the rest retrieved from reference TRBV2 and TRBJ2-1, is EPEVTQTPSHQVTQMGQEVILRCVPISNHLYFYWYRQILGQKVEFLVSFYNNEISEKSEIFDDQFSVERPDGSNFTLKIRSTKLEDSAMYFCASSRTETLGYNEQFFGPGTRLTVL.

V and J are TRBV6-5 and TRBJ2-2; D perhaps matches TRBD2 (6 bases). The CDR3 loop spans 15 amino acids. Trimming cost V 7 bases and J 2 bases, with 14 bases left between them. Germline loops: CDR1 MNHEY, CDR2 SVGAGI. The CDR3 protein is CASTPRGTNTGELFF. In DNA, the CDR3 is TGTGCCAGCACCCCGCGGGGCACTAACACCGGGGAGCTGTTTTTT.

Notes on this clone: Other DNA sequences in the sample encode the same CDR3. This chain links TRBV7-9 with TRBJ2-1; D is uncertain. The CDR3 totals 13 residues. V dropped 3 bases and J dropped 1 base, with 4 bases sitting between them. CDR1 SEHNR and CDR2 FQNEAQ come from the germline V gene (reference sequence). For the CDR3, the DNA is TGTGCCAGCAGCTTGGGATCCTACAATGAGCAGTTCTTC. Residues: CASSLGSYNEQFF.

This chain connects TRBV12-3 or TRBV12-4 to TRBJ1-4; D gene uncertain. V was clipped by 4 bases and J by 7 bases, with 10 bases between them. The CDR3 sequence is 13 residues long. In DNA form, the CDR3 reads TGTGCCAGCAGTTGGTCGGGCGGTGAAAAACTGTTTTTT. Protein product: CASSWSGGEKLFF.

CDR3 residues: CASSRGQGGEQYF. CDR3 nucleotides: TGCGCCAGCAGCCGAGGCCAGGGAGGCGAGCAGTACTTC. The V and J genes are TRBV5-1 and TRBJ2-7, with TRBD2 as a possible D gene (6 bases). The CDR3 runs to 13 residues. Trimming pared 4 bases from V and 6 bases from J, leaving 14 bases between. The germline CDR1 and CDR2 sequences are SGHRS and YFSETQ.

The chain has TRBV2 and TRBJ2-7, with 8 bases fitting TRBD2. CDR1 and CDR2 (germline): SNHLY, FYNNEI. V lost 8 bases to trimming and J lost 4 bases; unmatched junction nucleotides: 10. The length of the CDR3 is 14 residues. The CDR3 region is CASLPGAGVYEQYF. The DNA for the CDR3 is TGTGCCAGCCTCCCAGGAGCGGGAGTATACGAGCAGTACTTC. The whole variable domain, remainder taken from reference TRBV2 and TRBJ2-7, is EPEVTQTPSHQVTQMGQEVILRCVPISNHLYFYWYRQILGQKVEFLVSFYNNEISEKSEIFDDQFSVERPDGSNFTLKIRSTKLEDSAMYFCASLPGAGVYEQYFGPGTRLTVT.

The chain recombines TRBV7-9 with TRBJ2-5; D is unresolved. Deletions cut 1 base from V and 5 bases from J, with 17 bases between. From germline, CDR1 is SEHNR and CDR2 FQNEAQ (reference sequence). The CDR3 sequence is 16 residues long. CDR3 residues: CASSLGNRADPETQYF. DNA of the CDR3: TGTGCCAGCAGCTTAGGAAACCGGGCTGATCCGGAGACCCAGTACTTC.

CDR3 nucleotide sequence: TGTGCCAGCAGTAGTTTGGCAGGGGATGTGCTAGATACGCAGTATTTT. It is translated as CASSSLAGDVLDTQYF. The rearrangement joins TRBV2 to TRBJ2-3; D possibly corresponds to TRBD1 (6 bases). This CDR3 has 16 residues. Germline loops: CDR1 SNHLY, CDR2 FYNNEI. With 5 bases removed from V and 5 bases from J, the gap between germline ends came to 20 bases.

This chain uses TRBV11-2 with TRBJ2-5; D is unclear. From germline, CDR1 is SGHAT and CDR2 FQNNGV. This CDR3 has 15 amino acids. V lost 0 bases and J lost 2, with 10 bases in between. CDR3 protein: CASSLDSQRQETQYF. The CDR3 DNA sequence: TGTGCCAGCAGCTTAGATTCACAGAGACAAGAGACCCAGTACTTC. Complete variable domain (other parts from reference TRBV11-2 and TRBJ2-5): EAGVAQSPRYKIIEKRQSVAFWCNPISGHATLYWYQQILGQGPKLLIQFQNNGVVDDSQLPKDRFSAERLKGVDSTLKIQPAKLEDSAVYLCASSLDSQRQETQYFGPGTRLLVL.